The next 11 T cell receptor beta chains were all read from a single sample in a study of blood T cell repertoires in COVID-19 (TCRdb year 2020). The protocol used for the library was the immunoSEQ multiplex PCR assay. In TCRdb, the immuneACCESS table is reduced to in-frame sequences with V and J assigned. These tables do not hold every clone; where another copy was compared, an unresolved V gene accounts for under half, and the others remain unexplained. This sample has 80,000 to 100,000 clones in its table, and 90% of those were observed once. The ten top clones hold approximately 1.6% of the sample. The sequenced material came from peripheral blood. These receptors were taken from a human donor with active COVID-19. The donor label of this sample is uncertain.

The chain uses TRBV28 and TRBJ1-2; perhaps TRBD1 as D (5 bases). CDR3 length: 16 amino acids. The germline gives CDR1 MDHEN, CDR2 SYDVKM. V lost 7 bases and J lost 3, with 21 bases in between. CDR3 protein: CASNMPRPGYHYGYTF. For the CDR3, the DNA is TGTGCCAGCAACATGCCCCGGCCAGGGTATCACTATGGCTACACCTTC.

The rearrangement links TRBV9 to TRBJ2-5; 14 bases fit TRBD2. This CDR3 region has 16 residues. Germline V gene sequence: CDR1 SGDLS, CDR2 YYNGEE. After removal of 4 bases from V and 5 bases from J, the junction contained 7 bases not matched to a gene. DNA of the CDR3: TGTGCCAGCAGCCCTGGACTAGCGGGGGGAGGGGAGACCCAGTACTTC. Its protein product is CASSPGLAGGGETQYF.

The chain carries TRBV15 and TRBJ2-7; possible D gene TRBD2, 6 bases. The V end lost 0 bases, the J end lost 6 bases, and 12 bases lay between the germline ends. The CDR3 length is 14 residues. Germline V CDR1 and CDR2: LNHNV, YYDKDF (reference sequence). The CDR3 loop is CATSRDISGVEQYF. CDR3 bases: TGTGCCACCAGCAGAGATATATCGGGGGTCGAGCAGTACTTC. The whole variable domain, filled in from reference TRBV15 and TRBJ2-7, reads DAMVIQNPRYQVTQFGKPVTLSCSQTLNHNVMYWYQQKSSQAPKLLFHYYDKDFNNEADTPDNFQSRRPNTSFCFLDIRSPGLGDTAMYLCATSRDISGVEQYFGPGTRLTVT.

As DNA, the CDR3 is TGCGCCAGCAGCTTGGCGCAGGGAGGTTTGACCTACGAGCAGTACTTC. Its protein is CASSLAQGGLTYEQYF. The V and J genes are TRBV5-1 and TRBJ2-7; tentatively, D is TRBD2 (6 bases). V lost 0 bases and J 2 bases, leaving 15 bases between the germline ends. This CDR3 has 16 amino acids. CDR1 and CDR2 (germline): SGHRS, YFSETQ.

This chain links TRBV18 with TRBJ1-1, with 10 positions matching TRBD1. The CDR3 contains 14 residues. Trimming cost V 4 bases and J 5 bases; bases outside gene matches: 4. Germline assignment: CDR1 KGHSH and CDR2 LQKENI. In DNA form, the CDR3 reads TGTGCCAGCTCACTGACAGGGGGCTATACTGAAGCTTTCTTT. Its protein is CASSLTGGYTEAFF.

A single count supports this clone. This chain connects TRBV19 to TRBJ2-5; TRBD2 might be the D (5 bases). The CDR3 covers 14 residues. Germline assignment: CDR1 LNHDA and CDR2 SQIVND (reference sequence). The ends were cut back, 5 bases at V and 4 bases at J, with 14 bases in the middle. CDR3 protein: CASSPLRGSETQYF. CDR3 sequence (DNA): TGTGCCAGTAGTCCCCTCCGGGGATCAGAGACCCAGTACTTC.

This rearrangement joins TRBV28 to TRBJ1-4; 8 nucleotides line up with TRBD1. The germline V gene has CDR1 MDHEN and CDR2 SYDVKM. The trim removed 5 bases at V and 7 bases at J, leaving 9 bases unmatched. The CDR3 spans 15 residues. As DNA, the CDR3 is TGTGCCAGCAGTAGTTCCGGACAGGGCGGTGAAAAACTGTTTTTT. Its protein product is CASSSSGQGGEKLFF.

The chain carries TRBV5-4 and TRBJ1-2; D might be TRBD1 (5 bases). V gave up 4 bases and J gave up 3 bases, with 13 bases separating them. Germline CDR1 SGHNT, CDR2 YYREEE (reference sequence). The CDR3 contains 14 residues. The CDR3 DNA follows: TGTGCCAGCAGCATTAGGGGTCCCGACTATGGCTACACCTTC. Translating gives CASSIRGPDYGYTF.

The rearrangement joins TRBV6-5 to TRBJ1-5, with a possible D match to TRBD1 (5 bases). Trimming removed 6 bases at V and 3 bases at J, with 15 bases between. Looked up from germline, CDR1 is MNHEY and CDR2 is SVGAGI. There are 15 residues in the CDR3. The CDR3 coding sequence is TGTGCCAGCAGCAGATCTGACAGCTACAATCAGCCCCAGCATTTT. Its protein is CASSRSDSYNQPQHF.

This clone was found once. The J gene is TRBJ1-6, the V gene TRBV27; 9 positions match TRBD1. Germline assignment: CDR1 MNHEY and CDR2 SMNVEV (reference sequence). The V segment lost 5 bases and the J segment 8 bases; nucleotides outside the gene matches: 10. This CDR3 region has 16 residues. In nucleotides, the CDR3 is TGTGCCAGCAGTACCAACCGGGACAGGGTAGATTCACCCCTCCACTTT. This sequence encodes CASSTNRDRVDSPLHF.

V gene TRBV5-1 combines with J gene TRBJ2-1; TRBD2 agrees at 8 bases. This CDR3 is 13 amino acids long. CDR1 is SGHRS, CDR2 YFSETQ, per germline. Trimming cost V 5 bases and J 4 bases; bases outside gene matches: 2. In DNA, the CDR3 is TGCGCCAGCAGGCGGGGGGAATACAATGAGCAGTTCTTC. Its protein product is CASRRGEYNEQFF.